Below are 30 T cell receptor beta chains sequenced from a single sample in a study of cytomegalovirus exposure and HLA in healthy donors. The PCR employed 60 Vbeta primers together with 13 Jbeta primers. Method: immunoSEQ multiplex PCR; TCRdb's copy keeps in-frame clones and lacks some. The table includes approximately 99,000 clones, about three quarters detected once. The sequenced sample consisted of PBMCs. These receptors were collected from a man aged 35-49 years in good health and CMV-seronegative.

This clone appeared a single time. The V and J genes are TRBV27 and TRBJ2-1; possible D gene TRBD2, 6 bases. Germline loops: CDR1 MNHEY, CDR2 SMNVEV (reference sequence). Trimming took off 5 bases at V and 2 bases at J, with 16 bases between the two ends. The CDR3 spans 16 residues. CDR3 loop: CASSTPGLGTYNEQFF. In DNA form, the CDR3 reads TGTGCCAGCAGTACTCCGGGACTGGGAACCTACAATGAGCAGTTCTTC.

The rearrangement links TRBV5-1 to TRBJ1-1; D perhaps matches TRBD1 (6 bases). The ends were cut back, 4 bases at V and 4 bases at J, with 11 bases in the middle. There are 13 residues in the CDR3. Looked up from germline, CDR1 is SGHRS and CDR2 is YFSETQ. CDR3 nucleotide sequence: TGCGCCAGCAGCCTGCAAGGGGGCACTGAAGCTTTCTTT. Translation gives CASSLQGGTEAFF.

This clone was seen just once. The gene calls are TRBV7-9 and TRBJ2-5, with 10 nucleotides matching TRBD1. In germline, CDR1 is SEHNR, CDR2 FQNEAQ (reference sequence). V was clipped by 4 bases and J by 3 bases; unmatched bases: 8. This CDR3 is 16 amino acids long. The CDR3 DNA reads TGTGCCAGCAGCTCCGATCGGGGGACAGGGGAAGAGACCCAGTACTTC. This translates into CASSSDRGTGEETQYF.

The chain joins TRBV2 to TRBJ2-2; D remains ambiguous. CDR3 length: 13 amino acids. Trimming shortened V by 4 bases and J by 6 bases, and 9 bases separated the two germline ends. Looked up from germline, CDR1 is SNHLY and CDR2 is FYNNEI. DNA for the CDR3: TGTGCCAGCAGTGTGGCGCAGGCCGGGGAGCTGTTTTTT. Translating it yields CASSVAQAGELFF.

Here the CDR3 DNA reads TGTGCCAGCTCCCCGACAGGGGGCAGAAACACCATATATTTT. This translates into CASSPTGGRNTIYF. The chain employs TRBV18 and TRBJ1-3, with 10 nucleotides matching TRBD1. V lost 6 bases to trimming and J lost 5 bases; unmatched junction nucleotides: 4. CDR1 and CDR2 from the germline V gene are KGHSH and LQKENI. The CDR3 extends over 14 amino acids.

CDR3 sequence: CSVRRSATNEKLFF. The DNA for the CDR3 is TGCAGCGTGCGGAGGTCTGCAACTAATGAAAAACTGTTTTTT. V usage is TRBV29-1 and J usage is TRBJ1-4; D is undetermined. The CDR3 consists of 14 residues. CDR1 is SQVTM and CDR2 is ANQGSEA in the germline V gene. V gave up 6 bases and J gave up 0 bases, with 11 bases separating them.

This chain uses TRBV6-5 with TRBJ1-5; TRBD1 matches at 9 bases. This CDR3 comprises 13 residues. V was clipped by 6 bases and J by 7 bases; unmatched bases: 4. The germline gives CDR1 MNHEY, CDR2 SVGAGI. CDR3 sequence: CASRETGGQPQHF. In nucleotides, the CDR3 is TGTGCCAGCAGAGAAACAGGGGGCCAGCCCCAGCATTTT.

The chain joins TRBV5-1 to TRBJ2-1; a weak D match, TRBD1 (6 bases). CDR1 and CDR2 from the germline V gene are SGHRS and YFSETQ. Trimming pared 5 bases from V and 8 bases from J, leaving 14 bases between. The CDR3 spans 13 residues. The CDR3 reads CASSEGGSDEQFF. For the CDR3, the DNA is TGCGCCAGCAGTGAAGGGGGTAGCGATGAGCAGTTCTTC.

The V and J genes are TRBV4-2 and TRBJ2-7, with 13 bases aligning to TRBD2. The germline gives CDR1 LGHNA, CDR2 YNFKEQ. The V gene end was trimmed by 2 bases and the J gene end by 0 bases; junction bases not matched to a gene: 10. This CDR3 has 19 residues. The CDR3 DNA reads as TGTGCCAGCAGCCAACTAGGGACTAGCGGGGCTCTGAGCTCCTACGAGCAGTACTTC. Protein sequence: CASSQLGTSGALSSYEQYF.

This rearrangement joins TRBV7-9 to TRBJ2-2; TRBD1 is a possible D gene (5 bases). Trimming removed 4 bases at V and 9 bases at J, with 9 bases between. From germline, CDR1 is SEHNR and CDR2 FQNEAQ (reference sequence). The CDR3 sequence is 12 residues long. The CDR3 DNA reads TGTGCCAGCAGCTGGACATCGAGGGAGCTGTTTTTT. It yields the protein CASSWTSRELFF.

CDR3 sequence: CSVRTGLKNEQYF. As DNA, the CDR3 is TGCAGCGTTAGGACAGGGTTAAAGAACGAGCAGTACTTC. J is TRBJ2-7 and V is TRBV29-1, with 8 bases fitting TRBD1. V dropped 5 bases and J dropped 5; count of bases not matched to a gene: 8. The CDR3 consists of 13 residues. Germline assignment: CDR1 SQVTM and CDR2 ANQGSEA.

This clone was found a few times. V gene TRBV7-9 combines with J gene TRBJ1-5; maybe TRBD1 (6 bases). The CDR3 runs to 16 residues. Per germline, CDR1 SEHNR and CDR2 FQNEAQ (reference sequence). V was shortened by 1 base and J by 0 bases, with 10 bases between the two germline ends. CDR3 protein: CASSLGQGPSNQPQHF. The CDR3 DNA follows: TGTGCCAGCAGCTTAGGGCAGGGGCCTAGCAATCAGCCCCAGCATTTT.

The rearrangement joins TRBV28 to TRBJ2-2; 7 bases match TRBD1. The trim removed 5 bases at V and 4 bases at J, leaving 7 bases unmatched. The CDR3 runs to 15 residues. The germline gives CDR1 MDHEN, CDR2 SYDVKM. This CDR3 reads CASSTTGDGTGELFF. CDR3 nucleotide sequence: TGTGCCAGCAGTACTACAGGGGACGGCACCGGGGAGCTGTTTTTT.

Turning to this clone: The conserved phenylalanine or tryptophan is not found at the CDR3 terminus, so this likely reflects a read error. The chain links TRBV18 to TRBJ2-3, with TRBD2 matching over 8 bases. The CDR3 totals 16 residues. Germline trimming cut 1 base from V and 4 bases from J; bases unmatched to any gene: 7. The V gene's germline CDR1 is KGHSH and CDR2 LQKENI. This chain's CDR3 is CASSPRSGGAADTQYV. The DNA of the CDR3 is TGTGCCAGCTCACCACGGTCCGGGGGGGCCGCAGATACGCAGTATGTT.

V gene TRBV28 combines with J gene TRBJ2-7, with D possibly matching TRBD1 (5 bases). With 3 bases removed from V and 7 bases from J, the gap between germline ends came to 16 bases. The CDR3 totals 14 residues. Germline V CDR1 and CDR2: MDHEN, SYDVKM. CDR3 bases: TGTGCCAGCAGTTTCTCCGCCAGGGTGGGTGAGCAGTACTTC. Amino acid sequence: CASSFSARVGEQYF.

The V call is TRBV7-9, the J call TRBJ2-1, with TRBD2 matching 8 bases. This CDR3 is 15 amino acids long. V shed 0 bases and J 3 bases; nucleotides not matched to a gene: 1. Germline CDR1 SEHNR, CDR2 FQNEAQ (reference sequence). The CDR3 DNA is TGTGCCAGCAGCTTAGCTAGCGGGGTCTACAATGAGCAGTTCTTC. The encoded protein is CASSLASGVYNEQFF.

The chain carries TRBV5-4 and TRBJ2-4, with D tentatively TRBD1 (5 bases). Germline V CDR1 and CDR2: SGHNT, YYREEE (reference sequence). The CDR3 runs 15 residues. V lost 4 bases and J lost 1, with 12 bases in between. CDR3 protein: CASSDSKGAKNIQYF. The CDR3 DNA reads TGTGCCAGCAGCGACTCTAAGGGGGCCAAAAACATTCAGTACTTC.

This chain joins TRBV2 and TRBJ2-1; 11 positions match TRBD2. The CDR3 contains 17 residues. Germline assignment: CDR1 SNHLY and CDR2 FYNNEI. Trimming took 2 bases from V and 7 from J; bases not matched to a gene: 10. The CDR3 DNA is TGTGCCAGCAGTGAAAGGGAAGCTAGCGGGGGGTTGAATGAGCAGTTCTTC. This codes for CASSEREASGGLNEQFF.

The chain couples TRBV2 to TRBJ1-5; D unresolved. The germline CDR1 and CDR2 sequences are SNHLY and FYNNEI. The CDR3 covers 11 residues. V dropped 8 bases and J dropped 8 bases, with 10 bases sitting between them. CDR3 in amino acids: CASGVREPQHF. CDR3 nucleotide sequence: TGTGCCAGCGGAGTCCGGGAGCCCCAGCATTTT.

V gene TRBV28 combines with J gene TRBJ2-7, with TRBD1 identical over 8 bases. V was clipped by 3 bases and J by 3 bases; unmatched bases: 7. There are 15 residues in the CDR3. Per the germline V gene, CDR1 is MDHEN and CDR2 is SYDVKM. The CDR3 here is CASSFFVGTGYEQYF. The CDR3 bases are TGTGCCAGCAGTTTTTTTGTCGGGACAGGCTACGAGCAGTACTTC.

This chain joins TRBV5-1 and TRBJ1-2; D possibly corresponds to TRBD1 (5 bases). The CDR3 is 15 residues long. V lost 1 base, J lost 9 bases, and 19 bases lay in between. Germline V gene lookup returns CDR1 SGHRS and CDR2 YFSETQ. DNA of the CDR3: TGCGCCAGCAGCTTGCAGGAGACAGCTGGGGATAGCTACACCTTC. It is translated as CASSLQETAGDSYTF.

The rearrangement links TRBV5-1 to TRBJ2-3; D may be TRBD1 (6 bases). This CDR3 has 14 amino acids. Trimming left V 3 bases short and J 2 bases short, with 10 bases between. From germline, CDR1 is SGHRS and CDR2 YFSETQ. The CDR3: CASSSDRNTDTQYF. The DNA for the CDR3 is TGCGCCAGCAGCTCGGACAGAAACACAGATACGCAGTATTTT.

The V and J genes are TRBV7-6 and TRBJ2-3; D perhaps matches TRBD1 (5 bases). V lost 1 base and J lost 5, with 13 bases in between. This CDR3 spans 15 amino acids. CDR1 and CDR2 (germline): SGHVS, FNYEAQ. The CDR3 spells CASSLEVRVGDTQYF. In DNA form, the CDR3 reads TGTGCCAGCAGCTTAGAGGTCAGGGTAGGAGATACGCAGTATTTT. The complete variable domain, with remaining parts taken from reference TRBV7-6 and TRBJ2-3, reads GAGVSQSPRYKVTKRGQDVALRCDPISGHVSLYWYRQALGQGPEFLTYFNYEAQQDKSGLPNDRFSAERPEGSISTLTIQRTEQRDSAMYRCASSLEVRVGDTQYFGPGTRLTVL.

V gene TRBV10-2 combines with J gene TRBJ2-5; TRBD2 matches 9 bases. Unmatched junction bases numbered 6, after V lost 5 bases and J lost 5 bases. The CDR3 contains 14 residues. CDR1 is WSHSY, CDR2 SAAADI, per germline. The CDR3 nucleotides read TGCGCCAGCAGTTCGAGCGGGGGGCGGGAGACCCAGTACTTC. Its protein is CASSSSGGRETQYF.

The CDR3 nucleotides read TGTGCCAGCAGTTTAGAAGGGGTAGGCGGGGAGCTGTTTTTT. This encodes CASSLEGVGGELFF. The genes are TRBV27 and TRBJ2-2, with D perhaps matching TRBD1 (5 bases). CDR3 length: 14 residues. Germline V CDR1 and CDR2: MNHEY, SMNVEV (reference sequence). V shed 2 bases and J shed 7 bases, with 11 bases lying between them.

The gene calls are TRBV7-6 and TRBJ2-2, with D maybe TRBD2 (5 bases). This CDR3 is built from 15 residues. The germline V gene encodes CDR1 SGHVS and CDR2 FNYEAQ. Trimming took off 7 bases at V and 4 bases at J, with 16 bases between the two ends. CDR3 sequence (DNA): TGTGCCAGCACCCCATACGGGGTCGGCACCGGGGAGCTGTTTTTT. Amino acid sequence: CASTPYGVGTGELFF.

Written as DNA, the CDR3 is TGTGCCAGCAGCTACGACAGGGGGTGGGAGCAGTACTTC. It specifies CASSYDRGWEQYF. V and J are TRBV5-6 and TRBJ2-7; 9 positions agree with TRBD1. The CDR3 sequence is 13 residues long. V shed 3 bases and J 7 bases; nucleotides not matched to a gene: 5. CDR1 and CDR2 (germline): SGHDT, YYEEEE. Combining the CDR3 with reference TRBV5-6 and TRBJ2-7 gives the whole variable domain DAGVTQSPTHLIKTRGQQVTLRCSPKSGHDTVSWYQQALGQGPQFIFQYYEEEERQRGNFPDRFSGHQFPNYSSELNVNALLLGDSALYLCASSYDRGWEQYFGPGTRLTVT.

The chain links TRBV14 to TRBJ1-1, with D tentatively TRBD1 (6 bases). The V gene lost 1 base and the J gene lost 2 bases, with 14 bases spanning the gap. The CDR3 runs to 16 residues. CDR1 and CDR2 from the germline V gene are SGHDN and FVKESK. CDR3 DNA sequence: TGTGCCAGCAGCCAAGGACAGTGGGGGCTAAACACTGAAGCTTTCTTT. Residues: CASSQGQWGLNTEAFF.

The genes are TRBV11-2 and TRBJ2-2; TRBD1 is a possible D gene (6 bases). The V and J ends lost 2 bases and 6 bases respectively, with 7 bases between them. Germline CDR1 is SGHAT and CDR2 is FQNNGV. The CDR3 extends over 13 amino acids. The CDR3 DNA reads TGTGCCAGCAGCTTACAGGGGCCCGGGGAGCTGTTTTTT. Translated, it gives CASSLQGPGELFF. The variable domain in full, completed from reference TRBV11-2 and TRBJ2-2, reads EAGVAQSPRYKIIEKRQSVAFWCNPISGHATLYWYQQILGQGPKLLIQFQNNGVVDDSQLPKDRFSAERLKGVDSTLKIQPAKLEDSAVYLCASSLQGPGELFFGEGSRLTVL.

The chain is built from TRBV2 and TRBJ2-2; D uncertain. CDR1 and CDR2 from the germline V gene are SNHLY and FYNNEI. The CDR3 is 12 amino acids. V gave up 5 bases and J gave up 4 bases, with 5 bases separating them. CDR3: CASSPFTGELFF. DNA of the CDR3: TGTGCCAGCAGTCCCTTCACCGGGGAGCTGTTTTTT. Looking up the rest from reference TRBV2 and TRBJ2-2 gives the full variable domain: EPEVTQTPSHQVTQMGQEVILRCVPISNHLYFYWYRQILGQKVEFLVSFYNNEISEKSEIFDDQFSVERPDGSNFTLKIRSTKLEDSAMYFCASSPFTGELFFGEGSRLTVL.